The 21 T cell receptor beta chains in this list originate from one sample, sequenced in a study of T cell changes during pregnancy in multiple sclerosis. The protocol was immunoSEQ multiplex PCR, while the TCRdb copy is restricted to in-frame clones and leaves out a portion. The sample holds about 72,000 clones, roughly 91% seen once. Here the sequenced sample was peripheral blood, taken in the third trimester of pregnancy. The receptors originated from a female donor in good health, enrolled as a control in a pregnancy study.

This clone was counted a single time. The CDR3 DNA is TGTGCCAGCAGTCGACAGGGACTGAATTCACCCCTCCACTTT. Encoded protein: CASSRQGLNSPLHF. V gene TRBV6-5 combines with J gene TRBJ1-6, with 7 bases fitting TRBD1. Germline-derived CDR1 and CDR2 are MNHEY and SVGAGI. Losses at the gene ends were 5 bases for V and 7 bases for J; bases not matched to a gene: 5. The CDR3 is 14 residues long.

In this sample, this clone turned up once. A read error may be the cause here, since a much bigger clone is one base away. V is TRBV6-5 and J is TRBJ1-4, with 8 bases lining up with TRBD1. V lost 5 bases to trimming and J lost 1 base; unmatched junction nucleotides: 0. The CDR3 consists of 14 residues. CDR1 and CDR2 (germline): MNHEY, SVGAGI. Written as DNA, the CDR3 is TGTGCCAGCAGTGACAGGGGAACTAATGAAAAACTGTTTTTT. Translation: CASSDRGTNEKLFF.

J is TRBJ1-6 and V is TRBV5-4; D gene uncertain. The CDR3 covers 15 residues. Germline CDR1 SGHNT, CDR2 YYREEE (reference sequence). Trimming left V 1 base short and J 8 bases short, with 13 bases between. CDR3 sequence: CASSLSGLWDSPLHF. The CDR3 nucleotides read TGTGCCAGCAGCTTGAGTGGGCTCTGGGATTCACCCCTCCACTTT.

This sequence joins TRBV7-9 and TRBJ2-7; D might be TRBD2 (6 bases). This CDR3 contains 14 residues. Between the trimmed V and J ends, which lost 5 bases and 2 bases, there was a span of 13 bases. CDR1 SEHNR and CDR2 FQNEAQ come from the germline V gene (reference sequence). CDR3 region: CASSLGLQTYEQYF. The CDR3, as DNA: TGTGCCAGCAGCCTGGGACTGCAGACCTACGAGCAGTACTTC.

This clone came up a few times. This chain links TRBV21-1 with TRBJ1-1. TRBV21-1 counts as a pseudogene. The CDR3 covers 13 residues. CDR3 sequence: CASREAVNTEAFF. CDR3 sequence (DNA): TGTGCCAGCAGAGAAGCGGTGAACACTGAAGCTTTCTTT.

The CDR3 DNA sequence: TGTGCCAGCAGCTTGGCAGGGGGAGGCACTGAAGCTTTCTTT. Translating gives CASSLAGGGTEAFF. The V call is TRBV5-4, the J call TRBJ1-1, with TRBD1 matching 7 bases. The J segment lost 4 bases and the V segment lost 0 bases, leaving 3 bases of the junction unmatched. This CDR3 region has 14 residues. The germline gives CDR1 SGHNT, CDR2 YYREEE (reference sequence).

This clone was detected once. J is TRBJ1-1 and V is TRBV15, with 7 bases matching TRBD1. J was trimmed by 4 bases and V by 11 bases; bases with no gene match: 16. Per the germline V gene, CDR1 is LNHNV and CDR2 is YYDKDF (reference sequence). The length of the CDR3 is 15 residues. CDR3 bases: TGTGCCTCCGTCCGGGACAGAGTTCCTGGCACTGAAGCTTTCTTT. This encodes CASVRDRVPGTEAFF. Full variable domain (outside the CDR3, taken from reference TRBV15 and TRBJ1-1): DAMVIQNPRYQVTQFGKPVTLSCSQTLNHNVMYWYQQKSSQAPKLLFHYYDKDFNNEADTPDNFQSRRPNTSFCFLDIRSPGLGDTAMYLCASVRDRVPGTEAFFGQGTRLTVV.

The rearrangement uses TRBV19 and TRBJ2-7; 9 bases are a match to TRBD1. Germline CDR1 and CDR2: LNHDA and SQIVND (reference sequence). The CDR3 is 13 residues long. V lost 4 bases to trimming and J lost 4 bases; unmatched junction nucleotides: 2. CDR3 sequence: CASSKDRGYEQYF. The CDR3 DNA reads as TGTGCCAGTAGTAAGGACAGGGGTTACGAGCAGTACTTC.

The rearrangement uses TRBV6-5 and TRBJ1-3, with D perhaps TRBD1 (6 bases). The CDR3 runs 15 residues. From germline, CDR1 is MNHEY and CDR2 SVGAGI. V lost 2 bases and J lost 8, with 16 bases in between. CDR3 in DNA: TGTGCCAGCAGTTACAAAGGCAGGGGATCGTACACCATATATTTT. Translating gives CASSYKGRGSYTIYF.

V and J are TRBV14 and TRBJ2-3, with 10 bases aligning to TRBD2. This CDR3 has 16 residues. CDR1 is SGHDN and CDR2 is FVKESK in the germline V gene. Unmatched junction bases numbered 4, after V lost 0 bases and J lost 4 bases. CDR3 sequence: CASSQDLAGAADTQYF. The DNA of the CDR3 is TGTGCCAGCAGCCAAGATCTAGCGGGAGCCGCAGATACGCAGTATTTT.

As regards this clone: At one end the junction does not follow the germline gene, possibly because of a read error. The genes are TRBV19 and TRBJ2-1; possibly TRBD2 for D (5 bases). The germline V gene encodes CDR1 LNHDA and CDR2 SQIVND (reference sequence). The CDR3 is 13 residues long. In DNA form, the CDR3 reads TGTGCCAGTAGCCCCTTTCGGAGCGGCTTTAAAGTCTTC. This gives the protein CASSPFRSGFKVF.

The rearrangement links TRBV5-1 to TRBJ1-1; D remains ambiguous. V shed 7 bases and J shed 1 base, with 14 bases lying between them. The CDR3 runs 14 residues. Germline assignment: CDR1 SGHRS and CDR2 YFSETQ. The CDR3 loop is CASRGRTGNTEAFF. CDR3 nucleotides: TGCGCCAGCCGCGGGAGGACCGGGAACACTGAAGCTTTCTTT.

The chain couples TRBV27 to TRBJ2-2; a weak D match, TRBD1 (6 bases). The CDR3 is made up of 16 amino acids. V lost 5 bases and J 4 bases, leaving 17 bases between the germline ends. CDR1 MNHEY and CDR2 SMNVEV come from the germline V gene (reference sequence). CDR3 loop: CASSLFETGRTGELFF. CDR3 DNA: TGTGCCAGCAGTCTATTTGAAACAGGGCGCACCGGGGAGCTGTTTTTT.

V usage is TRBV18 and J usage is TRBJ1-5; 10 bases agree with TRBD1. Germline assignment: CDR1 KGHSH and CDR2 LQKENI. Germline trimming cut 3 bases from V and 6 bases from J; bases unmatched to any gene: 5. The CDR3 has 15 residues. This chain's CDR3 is CASSPPGQGLQPQHF. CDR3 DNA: TGTGCCAGCTCACCGCCGGGACAGGGGCTTCAGCCCCAGCATTTT.

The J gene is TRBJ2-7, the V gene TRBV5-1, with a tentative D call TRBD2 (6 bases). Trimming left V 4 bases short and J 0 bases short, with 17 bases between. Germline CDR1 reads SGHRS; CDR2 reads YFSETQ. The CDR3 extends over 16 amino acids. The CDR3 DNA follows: TGCGCCAGCAGCCCAACTCGGACTATGAGCTCCTACGAGCAGTACTTC. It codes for CASSPTRTMSSYEQYF.

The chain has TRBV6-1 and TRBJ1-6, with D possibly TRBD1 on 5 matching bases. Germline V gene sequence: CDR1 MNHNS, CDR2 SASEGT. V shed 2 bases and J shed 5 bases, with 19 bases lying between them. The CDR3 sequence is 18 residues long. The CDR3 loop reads CASSEQGGVLRDNSPLHF. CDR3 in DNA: TGTGCCAGCAGTGAACAGGGCGGAGTCCTAAGGGATAATTCACCCCTCCACTTT.

The CDR3: CASSLLAGAGSPLHF. In DNA, the CDR3 is TGTGCCAGCAGTTTACTCGCAGGGGCTGGTTCACCCCTCCACTTT. The rearrangement links TRBV28 to TRBJ1-6; D is perhaps TRBD1 (6 bases). The germline V and J ends were trimmed by 2 bases and 9 bases, with 14 bases remaining between them. Germline CDR1 reads MDHEN; CDR2 reads SYDVKM. The CDR3 totals 15 residues.

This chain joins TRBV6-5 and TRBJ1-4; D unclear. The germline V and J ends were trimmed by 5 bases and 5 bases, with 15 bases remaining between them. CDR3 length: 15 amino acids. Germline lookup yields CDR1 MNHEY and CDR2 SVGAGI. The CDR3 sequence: CASSPRSGRNEKLFF. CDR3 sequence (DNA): TGTGCCAGCAGTCCCCGTTCGGGGAGGAATGAAAAACTGTTTTTT.

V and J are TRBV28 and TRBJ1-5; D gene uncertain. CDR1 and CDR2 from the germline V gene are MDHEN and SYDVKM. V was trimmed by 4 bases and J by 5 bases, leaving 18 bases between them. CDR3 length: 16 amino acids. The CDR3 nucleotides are TGTGCCAGCAGTTCCTTCAGGAGGCAGGAAGATCAGCCCCAGCATTTT. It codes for CASSSFRRQEDQPQHF.

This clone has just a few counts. In DNA, the CDR3 is TGTGCCAGCAGTTTATCCTCAGGGAGAGGGGGGAACACTGAAGCTTTCTTT. Translation: CASSLSSGRGGNTEAFF. The chain links TRBV27 to TRBJ1-1, with D perhaps matching TRBD1 (6 bases). Trimming removed 0 bases from V and 1 base from J, with 15 bases in between. The CDR3 length is 17 residues. Germline CDR1 reads MNHEY; CDR2 reads SMNVEV (reference sequence).

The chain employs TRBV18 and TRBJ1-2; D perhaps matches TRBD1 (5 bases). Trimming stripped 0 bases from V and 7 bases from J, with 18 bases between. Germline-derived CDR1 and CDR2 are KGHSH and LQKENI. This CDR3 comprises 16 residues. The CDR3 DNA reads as TGTGCCAGCTCACCACCGGTAGTACAGCTAAGGGGTGGCTACACCTTC. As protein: CASSPPVVQLRGGYTF.